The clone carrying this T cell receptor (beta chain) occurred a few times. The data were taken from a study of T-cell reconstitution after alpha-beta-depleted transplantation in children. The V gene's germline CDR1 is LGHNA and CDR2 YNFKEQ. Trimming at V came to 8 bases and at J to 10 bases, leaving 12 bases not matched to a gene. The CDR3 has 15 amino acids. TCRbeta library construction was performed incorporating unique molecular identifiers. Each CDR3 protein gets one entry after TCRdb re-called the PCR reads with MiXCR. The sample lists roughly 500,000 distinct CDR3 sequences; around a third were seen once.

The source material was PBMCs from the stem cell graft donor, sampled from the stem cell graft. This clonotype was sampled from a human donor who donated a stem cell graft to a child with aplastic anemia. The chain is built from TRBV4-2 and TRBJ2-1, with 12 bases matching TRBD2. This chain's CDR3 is CASGELAGGPGEQFF. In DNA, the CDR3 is TGTGCCAGCGGGGAGCTAGCGGGAGGGCCGGGAGAGCAGTTCTTC.